What follows are 28 T cell receptor beta chains derived from one specimen sequenced in a study of T cell responses to AZD1222 COVID-19 vaccine. This table comes from immunoSEQ multiplex PCR, and its TCRdb copy is limited to in-frame clones, with some not included. The repertoire holds about 110,000 clones, with about 90% as singletons. The sample in question was peripheral blood, obtained 28 days after the second AZD1222 dose. These receptors originate from an adult who received the AZD1222 COVID-19 vaccine.

This chain connects TRBV27 to TRBJ1-1, with D uncertain. Trimming took 0 bases from V and 1 from J, leaving 15 bases between them. The germline V gene has CDR1 MNHEY and CDR2 SMNVEV (reference sequence). The CDR3 runs to 17 residues. CDR3: CASSLSAVRMGNTEAFF. Here the CDR3 DNA reads TGTGCCAGCAGTTTATCGGCGGTGAGGATGGGGAACACTGAAGCTTTCTTT.

The rearrangement joins TRBV6-1 to TRBJ2-1; a weak D match, TRBD1 (6 bases). The germline V gene encodes CDR1 MNHNS and CDR2 SASEGT. V lost 5 bases, J lost 2 bases, and 13 bases lay in between. The CDR3 loop spans 15 amino acids. The CDR3 region is CASSFQGPTYNEQFF. CDR3 in DNA: TGTGCCAGCAGTTTCCAGGGGCCAACCTACAATGAGCAGTTCTTC.

V is TRBV7-9 and J is TRBJ2-2; D unclear. Germline lookup yields CDR1 SEHNR and CDR2 FQNEAQ (reference sequence). The CDR3 loop spans 14 amino acids. The ends were cut back, 3 bases at V and 0 bases at J, with 5 bases in the middle. For the CDR3, the DNA is TGTGCCAGCAGCTTTTCATCGAACACCGGGGAGCTGTTTTTT. This translates into CASSFSSNTGELFF.

The chain recombines TRBV7-9 with TRBJ1-1; D not certain. Looked up from germline, CDR1 is SEHNR and CDR2 is FQNEAQ (reference sequence). CDR3 length: 14 amino acids. Between the trimmed V and J ends, which lost 1 base and 6 bases, there was a span of 12 bases. The chain's CDR3 is CASSLGPGFAEAFF. As DNA, the CDR3 is TGTGCCAGCAGCTTAGGGCCAGGATTTGCTGAAGCTTTCTTT.

CDR3: CASIYSYEQYF. In nucleotides, the CDR3 is TGTGCCAGCATTTACTCCTACGAGCAGTACTTC. The chain combines TRBV2 with TRBJ2-7; D uncertain. V lost 7 bases to trimming and J lost 0 bases, with 4 bases between them. The CDR3 has 11 residues. Looked up from germline, CDR1 is SNHLY and CDR2 is FYNNEI.

The chain recombines TRBV5-1 with TRBJ2-3; 8 bases align to TRBD2. The CDR3 runs 18 residues. Per germline, CDR1 SGHRS and CDR2 YFSETQ. The junction had 13 bases not matched to a gene; V was cut back by 4 bases and J by 0 bases. The CDR3 sequence: CASSLSYLAGLSTDTQYF. The CDR3 nucleotides read TGCGCCAGCAGCCTGAGCTACCTAGCGGGCCTTAGCACAGATACGCAGTATTTT.

The CDR3 reads CASSYNRGGSPLHF. DNA of the CDR3: TGTGCCAGCAGCTATAACAGGGGTGGTTCACCCCTCCACTTT. The chain has TRBV11-3 and TRBJ1-6, with 7 bases identical to TRBD1. The germline gives CDR1 SGHNT, CDR2 YENEEA. This CDR3 has 14 residues. With 4 bases clipped from V and 9 bases from J, the junction kept 6 bases outside the gene matches.

The J gene is TRBJ2-1, the V gene TRBV12-3 or TRBV12-4, with D hard to call. V gave up 5 bases and J gave up 9 bases, with 8 bases separating them. This CDR3 has 11 residues. The CDR3 nucleotides are TGTGCCAGCAGTGAGGTTACTGAGCAGTTCTTC. This sequence encodes CASSEVTEQFF.

This clone was counted a single time. This sequence joins TRBV6-2 or TRBV6-3 and TRBJ2-3, with D unresolved. This CDR3 has 14 amino acids. Germline-derived CDR1 and CDR2 are MNHEY and SVGEGT. V shed 4 bases and J shed 0 bases, with 8 bases lying between them. The CDR3 DNA sequence: TGTGCCAGCAGTTCAGTAATAAGCACAGATACGCAGTATTTT. It is translated as CASSSVISTDTQYF.

V gene TRBV3-1 (or the pseudogene TRBV3-2) combines with J gene TRBJ2-7, with D perhaps assigned TRBD1 or TRBD2 (7 bases each). CDR1 and CDR2 (germline): LGHDT, YNNKEL (reference sequence). Trimming shortened V by 1 base and J by 3 bases, and 10 bases separated the two germline ends. The CDR3 contains 14 residues. The DNA for the CDR3 is TGTGCCAGCAGCCAAGCAGGGGGGGACTACGAGCAGTACTTC. Protein: CASSQAGGDYEQYF.

The chain employs TRBV21-1 and TRBJ2-1; no DNA check was done on the table's D call, TRBD2. TRBV21-1 is given as a pseudogene. CDR3 length: 16 residues. The CDR3 loop is CASSTPVAHSDNEQFF. CDR3 sequence (DNA): TGTGCCAGCAGCACCCCTGTAGCTCATTCCGACAATGAGCAGTTCTTC.

The gene calls are TRBV9 and TRBJ1-4, with 10 nucleotides matching TRBD1. The CDR3 has 16 residues. Trimming took 4 bases from V and 3 from J; bases not matched to a gene: 6. The germline CDR1 and CDR2 sequences are SGDLS and YYNGEE. The CDR3: CASSSRDRGPNEKLFF. As DNA, the CDR3 is TGTGCCAGCAGCAGCCGGGACAGGGGCCCTAATGAAAAACTGTTTTTT.

This rearrangement joins TRBV6-2 or TRBV6-3 to TRBJ1-1; D is undetermined. Trimming took off 2 bases at V and 3 bases at J, with 16 bases between the two ends. CDR3 length: 16 residues. Germline values: CDR1 MNHEY, CDR2 SVGEGT. In nucleotides, the CDR3 is TGTGCCAGCAGTTACCATACTACTAAAGAGTACACTGAAGCTTTCTTT. Translated, it gives CASSYHTTKEYTEAFF.

The V gene is TRBV7-8, the J gene TRBJ2-5; 7 bases align to TRBD1. This CDR3 comprises 15 residues. The junction had 8 bases not matched to a gene; V was cut back by 3 bases and J by 4 bases. The germline CDR1 and CDR2 sequences are SGHVS and FQNEAQ. The DNA of the CDR3 is TGTGCCAGCAGCTTTCGGGACAGTTTCGTAGAGACCCAGTACTTC. It yields the protein CASSFRDSFVETQYF.

This rearrangement joins TRBV3-1 (or the pseudogene TRBV3-2) to TRBJ2-2, with a possible D match to TRBD2 (6 bases). V was trimmed by 3 bases and J by 6 bases, leaving 11 bases between them. The V gene's germline CDR1 is LGHDT and CDR2 YNNKEL (reference sequence). The CDR3 extends over 14 amino acids. In DNA, the CDR3 is TGTGCCAGCAGCCATCGGGAGTCGGCCGGGGAGCTGTTTTTT. Amino acids: CASSHRESAGELFF.

The rearrangement uses TRBV9 and TRBJ2-2; D tentatively reads TRBD1 or TRBD2 (6 bases each). Deletions cut 2 bases from V and 5 bases from J, with 19 bases between. CDR3 length: 17 residues. Germline CDR1 is SGDLS and CDR2 is YYNGEE. The CDR3 nucleotides read TGTGCCAGCAGCGTTGGGGGGCGGACAGATTCGACCGGGGAGCTGTTTTTT. Residues: CASSVGGRTDSTGELFF.

Here the CDR3 reads CASSETGANYGYTF. As DNA, the CDR3 is TGTGCCAGCAGTGAGACAGGGGCTAACTATGGCTACACCTTC. This chain links TRBV2 with TRBJ1-2; TRBD1 matches at 8 bases. Per the germline V gene, CDR1 is SNHLY and CDR2 is FYNNEI. Trimming at V came to 3 bases and at J to 0 bases, leaving 0 bases not matched to a gene. The CDR3 spans 14 residues.

The V call is TRBV12-5, the J call TRBJ2-3; a possible D gene is TRBD2 (5 bases). Germline V lookup: CDR1 LGHNT, CDR2 FRNRAP. V was shortened by 7 bases and J by 0 bases, with 11 bases between the two germline ends. This CDR3 spans 14 amino acids. CDR3 sequence reads: CASDGKSSTDTQYF. The CDR3 bases are TGTGCTAGTGACGGGAAGTCTAGCACAGATACGCAGTATTTT.

This clone occurred once. The genes are TRBV11-3 and TRBJ2-3, with a possible D match to TRBD1 (6 bases). Germline V gene data show CDR1 as SGHNT and CDR2 as YENEEA. There are 15 residues in the CDR3. V was clipped by 5 bases and J by 6 bases, with 18 bases between them. The DNA of the CDR3 is TGTGCCAGCAGCCCAGAAGGGGGAGTGTCTGATACGCAGTATTTT. It is translated as CASSPEGGVSDTQYF.

The chain couples TRBV18 to TRBJ2-7, with a weak D call TRBD1 (6 bases). Germline V lookup: CDR1 KGHSH, CDR2 LQKENI. This CDR3 is built from 14 residues. V was cut by 2 bases and J by 9 bases, with 17 bases left in between. The CDR3 reads CASSPGAGASAQYF. For the CDR3, the DNA is TGTGCCAGCTCACCAGGGGCAGGGGCTTCGGCGCAGTACTTC.

V and J are TRBV7-9 and TRBJ2-7, with 13 bases fitting TRBD2. The CDR3 covers 15 residues. Germline V gene sequence: CDR1 SEHNR, CDR2 FQNEAQ (reference sequence). Germline trimming cut 5 bases from V and 7 bases from J; bases unmatched to any gene: 8. As DNA, the CDR3 is TGTGCCAGCAGCCCCTCCCCGGGACTAGCGGGAGAGCAGTACTTC. It translates to CASSPSPGLAGEQYF. Together with reference TRBV7-9 and TRBJ2-7, the CDR3 gives the full variable domain: DTGVSQNPRHKITKRGQNVTFRCDPISEHNRLYWYRQTLGQGPEFLTYFQNEAQLEKSRLLSDRFSAERPKGSFSTLEIQRTEQGDSAMYLCASSPSPGLAGEQYFGPGTRLTVT.

The chain carries TRBV5-6 and TRBJ1-6; D gene unclear. Looked up from germline, CDR1 is SGHDT and CDR2 is YYEEEE. This CDR3 comprises 15 residues. Trimming pared 0 bases from V and 8 bases from J, leaving 12 bases between. The CDR3 region is CASSLERFHYSPLHF. Here the CDR3 DNA reads TGTGCCAGCAGCTTGGAGCGGTTCCATTATTCACCCCTCCACTTT.

The J gene is TRBJ1-2, the V gene TRBV3-1 (or the pseudogene TRBV3-2), with D hard to call. V was trimmed by 0 bases and J by 4 bases, leaving 12 bases between them. Germline CDR1 is LGHDT and CDR2 is YNNKEL (reference sequence). The CDR3 has 15 amino acids. The CDR3 loop is CASSQDLTPGYGYTF. As DNA, the CDR3 is TGTGCCAGCAGCCAAGATTTAACACCCGGCTATGGCTACACCTTC.

The chain employs TRBV6-5 and TRBJ1-2; D uncertain. The CDR3 is 13 amino acids. The germline V gene encodes CDR1 MNHEY and CDR2 SVGAGI. V shed 8 bases and J shed 2 bases, with 12 bases lying between them. As DNA, the CDR3 is TGTGCCAGCCGAACGGAGGGAAACTATGGCTACACCTTC. Amino acid sequence: CASRTEGNYGYTF.

V is TRBV2 and J is TRBJ1-5; a possible D gene is TRBD1 (5 bases). V lost 5 bases and J 9 bases, leaving 14 bases between the germline ends. The germline gives CDR1 SNHLY, CDR2 FYNNEI. The CDR3 is made up of 13 amino acids. DNA for the CDR3: TGTGCCAGCAGTTTCGCGGAGAGGGGGCCCCAGCATTTT. Amino acid sequence: CASSFAERGPQHF. The whole variable domain, remainder taken from reference TRBV2 and TRBJ1-5, is EPEVTQTPSHQVTQMGQEVILRCVPISNHLYFYWYRQILGQKVEFLVSFYNNEISEKSEIFDDQFSVERPDGSNFTLKIRSTKLEDSAMYFCASSFAERGPQHFGDGTRLSIL.

The chain uses TRBV4-1 and TRBJ1-5; D is perhaps TRBD1 (5 bases). This CDR3 spans 16 amino acids. CDR1 and CDR2 from the germline V gene are MGHRA and YSYEKL. The V end was cut by 1 base, the J end by 1 base, with 11 bases between. CDR3 amino acids: CASSQGRGGSNQPQHF. The CDR3 nucleotides read TGCGCCAGCAGCCAAGGTAGGGGAGGGAGCAATCAGCCCCAGCATTTT.

This chain links TRBV5-4 with TRBJ2-2; D may correspond to TRBD1 or TRBD2 (5 bases each). CDR1 is SGHNT, CDR2 YYREEE, per germline (reference sequence). V dropped 0 bases and J dropped 6 bases, with 15 bases sitting between them. This CDR3 region has 16 residues. This chain's CDR3 is CASSLASIGGSGELFF. CDR3 in DNA: TGTGCCAGCAGCTTGGCTTCCATTGGGGGATCCGGGGAGCTGTTTTTT.

The chain couples TRBV14 to TRBJ2-7; 13 nucleotides agree with TRBD2. V shed 1 base and J 4 bases; nucleotides not matched to a gene: 4. The CDR3 has 16 amino acids. Germline CDR1 is SGHDN and CDR2 is FVKESK. The DNA for the CDR3 is TGTGCCAGCAGCCAAGGAGGGACTAGCGGGGTTTACGAGCAGTACTTC. Protein product: CASSQGGTSGVYEQYF.